This T cell receptor (beta chain) appears in the sequencing data of a study of blood T cell repertoires in COVID-19. Study-level information: From the United States, Italy and Spain came samples of acute and convalescent COVID-19.

Sequencing was performed with immunoSEQ multiplex PCR; in TCRdb, only in-frame clones are kept and a portion is missing. The sample consists of about 200,000 clones, about nine tenths of them appearing once. The CDR3 totals 14 residues. CDR1 KGHSH and CDR2 LQKENI come from the germline V gene. The V and J ends lost 6 bases and 7 bases, in that order; junction bases with no gene match: 4. The source of this sequence is a woman in her thirties with acute COVID-19. What was sequenced was PBMCs or T cells enriched from blood (not recorded which). This chain joins TRBV18 and TRBJ2-1; 12 positions agree with TRBD2. The CDR3 DNA reads as TGTGCCAGCTCTTCTAGCGGGGGGGGAAATGAGCAGTTCTTC. Translation gives CASSSSGGGNEQFF.